Listed below are T cell receptor beta chains from one sample, sequenced in a study of blood T cells in healthy people across ages. TCRdb recomputed calls from the 5' RACE reads with MiXCR, one row per CDR3 protein. The profile covers hundreds of thousands of distinct CDR3 sequences, with around 42% appearing a single time and around 21% taken by the ten largest. Sequenced input: blood. The receptors originated from a man between 60 and 75 years old in good health. The CDR3 runs from the conserved cysteine through the conserved F or W. A D gene is named only where the DNA matches it firmly. Expanded clones get a size class; other rows say once, few or many, or leave the size out.

D	size	J	V	CDR3	DNA
NA	few	TRBJ2-5	TRBV7-9	CASSSDGRGGGTQYF	TGTGCCAGCAGCTCTGATGGTAGGGGTGGCGGGACCCAGTACTTC
NA	NA	TRBJ2-1	TRBV7-9	CASSLPRAGRGYNEQFF	TGTGCCAGCAGCTTACCCAGGGCGGGGAGAGGGTACAATGAGCAGTTCTTC
NA	once	TRBJ2-5	TRBV9	CASSTQSRGTETQYF	TGTGCCAGCAGCACCCAGTCCAGGGGCACAGAGACCCAGTACTTC
TRBD1	once	TRBJ2-1	TRBV6-1	CASNPGQVQETQFF	TGTGCCAGCAACCCGGGACAGGTCCAAGAGACCCAGTTCTTC
NA	few	TRBJ1-6	TRBV20-1	CSATGWGVSSPLHF	TGCAGTGCTACGGGTTGGGGGGTTTCCTCACCCCTCCACTTT
NA	NA	TRBJ2-7	TRBV12-3/TRBV12-4	CASSLETGFYEQYF	TGTGCCAGCAGTTTAGAGACAGGTTTCTACGAGCAGTACTTC
NA	many	TRBJ2-5	TRBV7-2	CASAQGYQETQYF	TGTGCCAGCGCCCAAGGGTACCAAGAGACCCAGTACTTC
TRBD2	few	TRBJ2-7	TRBV6-2/TRBV6-3	CASSDLGGGTSYEQYF	TGTGCCAGCAGTGACCTTGGCGGGGGAACCTCCTACGAGCAGTACTTC
TRBD2	few	TRBJ2-3	TRBV15	CATSSGLAGGTDTQYF	TGTGCCACCAGCAGCGGGCTAGCGGGGGGCACAGATACGCAGTATTTT
TRBD2	NA	TRBJ2-3	TRBV7-2	CASSFFLIAGGLTDTQYF	TGTGCCAGCAGCTTCTTCTTGATAGCGGGGGGCTTGACAGATACGCAGTATTTT
NA	few	TRBJ2-5	TRBV11-3	CASSPSGGVGLKETQYF	TGTGCCAGCAGCCCAAGTGGCGGTGTAGGCTTGAAAGAGACCCAGTACTTC
NA	few	TRBJ2-7	TRBV6-5	CASSYGAAPAEQYF	TGTGCCAGCAGTTACGGGGCAGCCCCGGCCGAGCAGTACTTC
TRBD1	NA	TRBJ1-4	TRBV7-9	CASSWGQGEKLFF	TGTGCCAGCAGCTGGGGACAGGGCGAAAAACTGTTTTTT
NA	NA	TRBJ1-2	TRBV4-1	CASSPPGLQMANYGYTF	TGCGCCAGCAGCCCACCGGGCCTTCAGATGGCGAACTATGGCTACACCTTC
NA	few	TRBJ2-7	TRBV27	CASSHAGHEQYF	TGTGCCAGCAGTCACGCGGGGCACGAGCAGTACTTC
NA	few	TRBJ2-5	TRBV20-1	CSARSKQETQYF	TGCAGTGCTAGATCCAAGCAAGAGACCCAGTACTTC
TRBD1	NA	TRBJ1-2	TRBV6-6	CASSPTGLEKHNYGYTF	TGTGCCAGCAGCCCGACAGGGCTCGAGAAGCATAACTATGGCTACACCTTC
NA	NA	TRBJ1-1	TRBV7-6	CASSLRGSNTEAFF	TGTGCCAGCAGCTTAAGGGGCAGTAACACTGAAGCTTTCTTT
TRBD1	once	TRBJ2-7	TRBV20-1	CSTENRDRAYEQYF	TGCAGTACAGAAAACCGGGACAGGGCCTACGAGCAGTACTTC
TRBD1	NA	TRBJ1-2	TRBV5-4	CASIRQGGEDGYTF	TGTGCCAGCATCCGCCAGGGGGGAGAGGACGGCTACACCTTC
NA	NA	TRBJ1-5	TRBV28	CASRSTGSNQPQHF	TGTGCCAGCAGATCCACAGGGAGCAATCAGCCCCAGCATTTT
NA	NA	TRBJ2-5	TRBV5-6	CASNAGTETYDQYF	TGTGCCAGCAACGCCGGGACGGAAACCTACGATCAGTACTTC
NA	few	TRBJ1-6	TRBV3-1	CASSQATGNNSPLHF	TGTGCCAGCAGCCAAGCGACGGGTAATAATTCACCCCTCCACTTT
TRBD1	NA	TRBJ1-2	TRBV11-3	CASSPRGADYGYTF	TGTGCCAGCAGCCCCAGGGGGGCTGACTATGGCTACACCTTC
NA	NA	TRBJ2-2	TRBV20-1	CSATLSSRGTGELFF	TGCAGTGCTACTCTTTCCTCCCGTGGAACCGGGGAGCTGTTTTTT
NA	once	TRBJ1-2	TRBV3-1	CASSPVQSTVRGGCTF	TGTGCCAGCAGCCCAGTTCAGTCAACAGTGCGGGGAGGCTGCACCTTC
TRBD1	few	TRBJ2-7	TRBV29-1	CSVEQGQGYEQYF	TGCAGCGTTGAACAAGGACAGGGCTACGAGCAGTACTTC
TRBD1	NA	TRBJ1-2	TRBV7-2	CASSRDRARGYTF	TGTGCCAGCAGCAGAGACAGGGCTCGTGGCTACACCTTC
TRBD1	NA	TRBJ2-4	TRBV11-3	CASSRDRLSKNIQYF	TGTGCCAGCAGCCGGGACAGGCTCTCCAAAAACATTCAGTACTTC
NA	NA	TRBJ2-7	TRBV6-6	CASSLDVNEQYF	TGTGCCAGCAGCCTGGACGTGAACGAGCAGTACTTC
NA	NA	TRBJ2-1	TRBV5-1	CASSMDRSYNEQFF	TGCGCCAGCAGTATGGACAGATCCTACAATGAGCAGTTCTTC
NA	NA	TRBJ1-1	TRBV7-2	CASSLDQGRTEAFF	TGTGCCAGCAGCTTAGACCAGGGTCGGACTGAAGCTTTCTTT
TRBD1	NA	TRBJ1-4	TRBV12-3/TRBV12-4	CASTRQGPNEKLFF	TGTGCCAGCACCCGACAGGGGCCTAATGAAAAACTGTTTTTT
NA	NA	TRBJ2-1	TRBV5-1	CASSLVDNEQFF	TGCGCCAGCAGCTTGGTTGATAATGAGCAGTTCTTC
NA	NA	TRBJ2-2	TRBV28	CASSPRTLGTGELFF	TGTGCCAGCAGTCCTAGGACGCTCGGCACCGGGGAGCTGTTTTTT
NA	many	TRBJ1-3	TRBV15	CATSTQWGGQIGNTIYF	TGTGCCACCAGCACCCAATGGGGCGGACAGATTGGAAACACCATATATTTT
TRBD2	many	TRBJ2-7	TRBV7-2	CASSYGLAGEQYF	TGTGCCAGCAGCTACGGACTAGCCGGTGAGCAGTACTTC
TRBD1	NA	TRBJ2-2	TRBV3-1	CAGSQDLYRGRTGELFF	TGTGCCGGCAGCCAAGATTTGTACAGGGGTCGGACCGGGGAGCTGTTTTTT
NA	NA	TRBJ2-7	TRBV5-1	CASSPRQNYEQYF	TGCGCCAGCAGCCCCCGACAGAACTACGAGCAGTACTTC
NA	NA	TRBJ1-4	TRBV5-1	CASSLRGQRYGKLFF	TGCGCCAGCAGCTTGAGAGGACAGAGATATGGAAAACTGTTTTTT
NA	NA	TRBJ2-5	TRBV24-1	CATSVAGEETQYF	TGTGCCACCAGTGTAGCCGGGGAAGAGACCCAGTACTTC
TRBD2	NA	TRBJ2-1	TRBV12-3/TRBV12-4	CASRSSGGARDEQFF	TGTGCCAGCAGGTCTAGCGGGGGGGCCAGAGATGAGCAGTTCTTC
NA	NA	TRBJ1-2	TRBV3-1	CASSPTGEVDYGYTF	TGTGCCAGCAGCCCGACAGGTGAGGTCGACTATGGCTACACCTTC
NA	NA	TRBJ2-3	TRBV15	CATSSSRSSTDTQYF	TGTGCCACCAGCAGCTCGAGGTCTAGCACAGATACGCAGTATTTT
TRBD1	NA	TRBJ1-2	TRBV6-5	CASSYSTPGQVDGYTF	TGTGCCAGCAGTTACTCGACCCCTGGACAGGTTGATGGCTACACCTTC
TRBD2	few	TRBJ2-1	TRBV27	CASSRTSGGQYNEQFF	TGTGCCAGCAGTAGGACTAGCGGGGGCCAGTACAATGAGCAGTTCTTC
NA	NA	TRBJ2-6	TRBV7-2	CASSQLGGANVLTF	TGTGCCAGCAGCCAATTAGGGGGGGCCAACGTCCTGACTTTC
TRBD2	few	TRBJ2-5	TRBV24-1	CATSDARLAGQETQYF	TGTGCCACCAGTGATGCGCGACTAGCGGGGCAAGAGACCCAGTACTTC
NA	few	TRBJ2-5	TRBV3-1	CASSRRDQETQYF	TGTGCCAGCAGCCGGAGGGACCAAGAGACCCAGTACTTC
NA	many	TRBJ2-7	TRBV6-1	CASRLTLSSYEQYF	TGTGCCAGCAGACTGACACTATCCTCCTACGAGCAGTACTTC
NA	few	TRBJ1-2	TRBV20-1	CSVHRGSGGYTF	TGCAGTGTCCACCGGGGATCGGGTGGCTACACCTTC
TRBD1	NA	TRBJ2-7	TRBV10-2	CASSGDREEGEQYF	TGCGCCAGCAGTGGGGACAGGGAGGAAGGTGAGCAGTACTTC
TRBD2	NA	TRBJ2-7	TRBV6-2/TRBV6-3	CASSPFSGGIYNEQYF	TGTGCCAGCAGTCCCTTTAGCGGGGGAATCTACAATGAGCAGTACTTC
TRBD1	few	TRBJ2-7	TRBV6-2/TRBV6-3	CASSSPGTGGIEYEQYF	TGTGCCAGCAGTTCCCCGGGGACAGGGGGCATCGAGTACGAGCAGTACTTC
NA	NA	TRBJ2-7	TRBV7-2	CASSLDRVSSYEQYF	TGTGCCAGCAGCCTCGACAGAGTTAGCTCCTACGAGCAGTACTTC
NA	NA	TRBJ2-5	TRBV6-2/TRBV6-3	CASSPGVLQETQYF	TGTGCCAGCAGCCCGGGAGTGCTACAAGAGACCCAGTACTTC
NA	NA	TRBJ2-7	TRBV12-3/TRBV12-4	CANSPVSSYEQYF	TGTGCCAACAGTCCCGTTAGCTCCTACGAGCAGTACTTC
TRBD2	few	TRBJ2-7	TRBV12-3/TRBV12-4	CASSYGGANEQYF	TGTGCCAGCAGTTACGGGGGGGCAAACGAGCAGTACTTC
NA	NA	TRBJ2-7	TRBV6-1	CASNQAGTTAPYF	TGTGCCAGCAACCAGGCGGGAACAACGGCCCCGTACTTC